This TCR beta chain derives from a study of identical twins. Findings and caveats of the study: Modelling approaches yielded underestimates of out-of-frame TCR alpha sharing between monozygotic twins. Fewer insertions were carried by abundant cord blood beta clonotypes, but none was seen in memory repertoires.

This clonotype occurred many times. What it binds is unknown. The germline V gene has CDR1 SGHRS and CDR2 YFSETQ. There are 17 residues in the CDR3. Trimming stripped 4 bases from V and 0 bases from J, with 18 bases between. Template switching introduced a universal primer site, and the cDNA bore unique molecular identifiers. TCRdb reanalysed the 5' RACE reads using MiXCR and keeps one entry per CDR3 protein. Altogether about 330,000 distinct CDR3 sequences are present, 9% to 15% being singletons, with the ten largest covering approximately 7.6%. This same sample was also part of a study on yellow fever vaccine responses in identical twins. That source adds: Twins' vaccine T cell responses reportedly seemed partly convergent and partly personalized.

The sequenced material came from CD8+ T cells sorted from blood. This rearrangement joins TRBV5-1 to TRBJ2-3; no definite D call. This receptor was obtained from a woman under 30 in good health. CDR3 bases: TGCGCCAGCAGCGTAACCGGGCTTATTCCTAGCACAGATACGCAGTATTTT. As protein: CASSVTGLIPSTDTQYF.